One and the same sample provided the 5 T cell receptor beta chains below, sequenced in a study of long-term antiretroviral therapy in people with HIV. They ran version v3.0 of the immunoSEQ assay at survey level. Some clones are missing from TCRdb's copy, which holds only in-frame ones; the method was immunoSEQ multiplex PCR. Counted here are tens of thousands of clones, 80% to 90% occurring once; the ten biggest clones make up around 8.4%. The starting material was unsorted PBMCs, obtained 0.2 years before starting antiretroviral therapy. The receptors here all came from a man between 18 and 29 years old with HIV.

This chain joins TRBV4-3 and TRBJ1-1; a possible D gene is TRBD1 (5 bases). CDR3 length: 15 amino acids. Germline loops: CDR1 LGHNA, CDR2 YSLEER. V was shortened by 0 bases and J by 0 bases, with 8 bases between the two germline ends. The CDR3 bases are TGCGCCAGCAGCCAAGAGGGCAGGGTGAACACTGAAGCTTTCTTT. Protein sequence: CASSQEGRVNTEAFF.

The chain links TRBV11-2 to TRBJ2-7; D gene uncertain. V shed 1 base and J shed 1 base, with 5 bases lying between them. The CDR3 sequence is 13 residues long. Germline V gene sequence: CDR1 SGHAT, CDR2 FQNNGV. Here the CDR3 reads CASSLVGSYEQYF. The CDR3 coding sequence is TGTGCCAGCAGCTTAGTTGGGTCCTACGAGCAGTACTTC.

The chain employs TRBV6-5 and TRBJ2-7, with 9 bases that match TRBD2. The CDR3 contains 14 residues. V lost 6 bases to trimming and J lost 1 base; unmatched junction nucleotides: 4. CDR1 and CDR2 (germline): MNHEY, SVGAGI. CDR3 protein: CASRKTSGSYEQYF. For the CDR3, the DNA is TGTGCCAGCAGAAAGACTAGCGGATCCTACGAGCAGTACTTC.

V usage is TRBV5-5 and J usage is TRBJ1-2; no definite D call. Trimming removed 3 bases at V and 1 base at J, with 13 bases between. The CDR3 spans 15 residues. Germline V gives CDR1 SGHKS, CDR2 YYEKEE (reference sequence). The CDR3: CASSYPGPINYGYTF. The CDR3 DNA reads TGTGCCAGCAGCTACCCCGGGCCGATTAACTATGGCTACACCTTC.

J is TRBJ2-3 and V is TRBV5-6; TRBD2 matches 13 bases. V was clipped by 5 bases and J by 3 bases; unmatched bases: 3. The CDR3 loop spans 15 amino acids. Germline values: CDR1 SGHDT, CDR2 YYEEEE. The CDR3: CASRQTSGRTDTQYF. CDR3 DNA: TGTGCCAGCAGACAGACTAGCGGGAGGACAGATACGCAGTATTTT.